Reported below is one TCR beta chain. The data were obtained in a study of blood T cell repertoires in COVID-19. Deletions cut 2 bases from V and 6 bases from J, with 17 bases between. The CDR3 totals 15 residues. In germline, CDR1 is GTSNPN, CDR2 SVGIG (reference sequence). TCRdb's copy holds only in-frame clones and misses some; the assay was immunoSEQ multiplex PCR. The sample consists of more than 45,000 clones, 83% of them appearing once. What was sequenced was peripheral blood. This chain links TRBV30 with TRBJ1-5; a weak D match, TRBD1 (6 bases). The TCR was taken from a man between 40 and 49 years old with acute or convalescent COVID-19. The CDR3 loop reads CAWSLGGGGAQPQHF. The DNA of the CDR3 is TGTGCCTGGAGTCTCGGAGGGGGGGGAGCTCAGCCCCAGCATTTT.